This TCR beta chain was sequenced during a study of post-analysis software for immune sequencing data. Tagging with unique molecular identifiers was a feature of the TCR beta cDNA libraries. Using its own MiXCR run on the PCR reads, TCRdb lists one record per CDR3 protein. The repertoire includes about 430,000 distinct CDR3 sequences, more than 30% of them detected once, and about 7.6% sits in the top ten. CDR1 and CDR2 (germline): SEHNR, FQNEAQ (reference sequence). V dropped 6 bases and J dropped 0; count of bases not matched to a gene: 4. The CDR3 is made up of 14 amino acids. Broader study findings: Controls showed significantly higher normalized Chao1 diversity than did multiple sclerosis patients. A handful of TRBV segments, including TRBV5-6, TRBV5-1 and TRBV20-1, were more frequent in patients than controls.

Concerning this clonotype itself: The target antigen is unknown.

The TCR comes from a girl aged 2 to 9 with multiple sclerosis. The sequenced material came from blood. V and J are TRBV7-9 and TRBJ2-7; 8 bases agree with TRBD2. The CDR3: CASSRGTSSYEQYF. The CDR3 region has the DNA TGTGCCAGCAGTCGTGGGACTAGCTCCTACGAGCAGTACTTC.